These T cell receptor beta chains were read from a single sample in a study. MiXCR, applied by TCRdb to the 5' RACE reads, yields one record per CDR3 protein. The table shows some 62,000 distinct CDR3 sequences, with just under 30% occurring only once. Material: tumor-infiltrating naive CD4+ T cells sorted from the breast tumor. The receptors come from a female donor with breast cancer. CDR3s include the opening cysteine and the closing phenylalanine or tryptophan. The D gene is left open where the match is weak. Clone size appears in some rows only: once, few, many, or a class for an expanded clone.

-	TRBJ1-2	TRBV5-1	TRBD1	CASNPGTGGANYGYTF	TGCGCCAGCAACCCGGGGACAGGGGGCGCAAATTATGGCTACACCTTC
-	TRBJ2-3	TRBV4-1	TRBD2	CASSHPSGGFLTDTQYF	TGCGCCAGCAGCCATCCTAGCGGGGGATTTCTCACAGATACGCAGTATTTT
-	TRBJ1-4	TRBV28	-	CASSPRGRGDEKLFF	TGTGCCAGCAGTCCTCGGGGGAGGGGGGATGAAAAACTGTTTTTT
-	TRBJ1-2	TRBV6-1	-	CASSEAQQPNYGYTF	TGTGCCAGCAGTGAAGCACAACAGCCTAACTATGGCTACACCTTC
few	TRBJ2-1	TRBV9	-	CASSARPLRDEQFF	TGTGCCAGCAGCGCCCGACCCCTGCGCGATGAGCAGTTCTTC
few	TRBJ1-4	TRBV7-9	-	CASSPSSPGKLFF	TGTGCCAGCAGTCCCTCCTCCCCGGGAAAACTGTTTTTT
-	TRBJ2-1	TRBV20-1	TRBD2	CSWRGGRNEQFF	TGCAGTTGGCGGGGGGGACGAAATGAGCAGTTCTTC
-	TRBJ1-2	TRBV7-9	-	CASSLSGDGYTF	TGTGCCAGCAGCTTATCAGGGGATGGCTACACCTTC
-	TRBJ1-5	TRBV20-1	-	CSGEEGQANQPQHF	TGCAGTGGAGAAGAGGGGCAGGCCAATCAGCCCCAGCATTTT
-	TRBJ1-1	TRBV3-1	-	CASSQDRRGAFF	TGTGCCAGCAGCCAAGATCGGAGGGGAGCTTTCTTT
few	TRBJ2-3	TRBV7-9	TRBD2	CASSLGLAGTDTQYF	TGTGCCAGCAGCTTAGGCCTAGCGGGCACAGATACGCAGTATTTT
-	TRBJ1-1	TRBV25-1	-	CASSGTGTEAFF	TGTGCCAGCAGTGGGACGGGTACTGAAGCTTTCTTT
medium-sized	TRBJ2-3	TRBV6-2/TRBV6-3	TRBD2	CASSSPTTSYGDTQYF	TGTGCCAGCAGTTCCCCCACGACTAGCTACGGAGATACGCAGTATTTT
-	TRBJ1-2	TRBV6-5	-	CASSYSSGGGYGYTF	TGTGCCAGCAGTTACTCGAGCGGCGGGGGATATGGCTACACCTTC
-	TRBJ2-1	TRBV6-2/TRBV6-3	TRBD2	CASSQAGSGLYEQFF	TGTGCCAGCAGCCAAGCGGGAAGTGGACTTTATGAGCAGTTCTTC
-	TRBJ2-1	TRBV19	-	CASSIGMGNEQFF	TGTGCCAGTAGTATTGGGATGGGGAATGAGCAGTTCTTC
-	TRBJ1-2	TRBV20-1	-	CSAYTTNYGYTF	TGCAGTGCTTACACAACTAACTATGGCTACACCTTC
-	TRBJ1-5	TRBV7-2	-	CASSLRGDLNQPQHF	TGTGCCAGCAGCTTACGGGGGGACCTAAACCAGCCCCAGCATTTT
few	TRBJ2-7	TRBV5-1	-	CASSLVGRSYEQYF	TGCGCCAGCAGCTTGGTGGGGAGGTCCTACGAGCAGTACTTC
-	TRBJ2-1	TRBV12-3/TRBV12-4	TRBD1	CASARTGRTNEQFF	TGTGCCAGCGCCAGGACAGGGAGGACGAATGAGCAGTTCTTC
few	TRBJ2-2	TRBV5-1	-	CASSLGVTGELFF	TGCGCCAGCAGCTTAGGGGTCACCGGGGAGCTGTTTTTT
few	TRBJ2-5	TRBV5-5	-	CASSFQAGETQYF	TGTGCCAGCAGCTTCCAGGCCGGAGAGACCCAGTACTTC
once	TRBJ1-2	TRBV7-9	-	CASSTGKNCGYTF	TGTGCCAGCAGCACTGGAAAAAATTGTGGCTACACCTTC
-	TRBJ2-5	TRBV7-3	TRBD2	CASSLLGSGGLETQYF	TGTGCCAGCAGCTTATTGGGGTCGGGAGGGCTGGAGACCCAGTACTTC
-	TRBJ2-1	TRBV5-4	TRBD1	CASSSPGQGNNEQFF	TGTGCCAGCAGCTCTCCGGGACAGGGCAACAATGAGCAGTTCTTC
few	TRBJ2-7	TRBV15	TRBD2	CATSRARGGADYEQYF	TGTGCCACCAGCAGAGCTCGGGGGGGGGCGGACTACGAGCAGTACTTC
-	TRBJ2-1	TRBV20-1	TRBD2	CSASTGTRAYNEQFF	TGCAGTGCTAGCACCGGGACTAGAGCTTACAATGAGCAGTTCTTC
-	TRBJ2-7	TRBV7-3	TRBD2	CASSPHAGGSYEQYF	TGTGCCAGCAGCCCCCACGCGGGGGGGTCCTACGAGCAGTACTTC
many	TRBJ2-1	TRBV3-1	-	CASSPGTDLRDNEQFF	TGTGCCAGCAGCCCTGGGACGGACCTTAGGGACAATGAGCAGTTCTTC
-	TRBJ1-1	TRBV6-1	-	CASSERKAAGTEAFF	TGTGCCAGCAGTGAACGTAAAGCGGCGGGCACTGAAGCTTTCTTT